This T cell receptor (beta chain) stems from a study of human T cells and chemical hapten exposure. Study results and limitations: Once DPC sensitization occurred, TCRs above 1 in 1000 frequency showed no change.

Before extraction, the whole blood was not fractionated, and total RNA was taken from it. The library gave individual cDNA molecules unique molecular identifiers. Authors' processing steps: Between about 23,224 and 700,000 TCRs appeared in each sample, and the median stood at approximately 100,000. TCRdb re-called the reads with MiXCR, one entry per CDR3 protein. For this entry, the V and J calls and clone size follow TCRdb and not the study's own pipeline. This sample has about 120,000 distinct CDR3 sequences, with approximately 9.3% found just once. This clonotype was found a few times. As yet, its antigen is unknown. Per germline, CDR1 MNHEY and CDR2 SVGAGI. CDR3 size: 15 residues. Trimming took 7 bases from V and 0 from J, leaving 13 bases between them.

Material for sequencing was whole blood. The rearrangement uses TRBV6-5 and TRBJ2-1; tentatively, D is TRBD1 (6 bases). The clonotype originates from a human donor in good health. Some clones in this sample may be carry-over from other donors' samples. CDR3 region: CASTPRTASYNEQFF. CDR3 nucleotide sequence: TGTGCCAGCACCCCGAGGACAGCCTCCTACAATGAGCAGTTCTTC.